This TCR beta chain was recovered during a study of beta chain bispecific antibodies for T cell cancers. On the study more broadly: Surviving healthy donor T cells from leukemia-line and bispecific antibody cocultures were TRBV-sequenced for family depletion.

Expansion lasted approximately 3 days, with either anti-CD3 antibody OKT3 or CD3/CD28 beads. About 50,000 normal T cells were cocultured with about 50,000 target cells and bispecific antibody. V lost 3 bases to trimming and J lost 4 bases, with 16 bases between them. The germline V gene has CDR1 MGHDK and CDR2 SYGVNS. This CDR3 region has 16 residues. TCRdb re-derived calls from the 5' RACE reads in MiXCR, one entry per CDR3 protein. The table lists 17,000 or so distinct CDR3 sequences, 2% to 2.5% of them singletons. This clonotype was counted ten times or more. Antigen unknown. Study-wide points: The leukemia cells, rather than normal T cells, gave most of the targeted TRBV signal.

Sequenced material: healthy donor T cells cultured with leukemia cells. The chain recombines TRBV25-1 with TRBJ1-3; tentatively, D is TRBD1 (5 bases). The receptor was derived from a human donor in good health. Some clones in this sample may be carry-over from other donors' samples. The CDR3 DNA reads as TGTGCCAGCAGTGATTGGGGCCTCACACGGGGAAACACCATATATTTT. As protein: CASSDWGLTRGNTIYF. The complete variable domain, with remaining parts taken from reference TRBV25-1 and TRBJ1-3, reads EADIYQTPRYLVIGTGKKITLECSQTMGHDKMYWYQQDPGMELHLIHYSYGVNSTEKGDLSSESTVSRIRTEHFPLTLESARPSHTSQYLCASSDWGLTRGNTIYFGEGSWLTVV.